This T cell receptor beta chain was recorded in a study of blood T cell repertoires in COVID-19. Across the whole study: Acute-phase and convalescent COVID-19 samples originated in the United States, Italy and Spain.

Libraries were prepared by immunoSEQ multiplex PCR; TCRdb keeps only in-frame clonotypes and omits some of them. The sample lists 150,000 or so clones, over 70% occurring once. The CDR3 is 13 amino acids. Germline-derived CDR1 and CDR2 are LNHDA and SQIVND (reference sequence). The germline V and J ends were trimmed by 0 bases and 7 bases, with 7 bases remaining between them. All recovered Cohort 3 donors got two negative PCRs, got clearance, or saw symptom resolution. This TCR was sampled from a woman aged 60 to 75 who had recovered from COVID-19. The V and J genes are TRBV19 and TRBJ1-5; D gene ambiguous. Sequenced material: PBMCs or T cells enriched from blood (not recorded which). Here the CDR3 reads CASSIDNIQPQHF. In DNA form, the CDR3 reads TGTGCCAGTAGTATAGATAACATCCAGCCCCAGCATTTT.